This TCR beta chain was retrieved from a study of T cells in Graves' hyperthyroidism and ophthalmopathy. Trimming took 3 bases from V and 8 from J, leaving 8 bases between them. Germline V gives CDR1 LNHDA, CDR2 SQIVND (reference sequence). The CDR3 sequence is 12 residues long. The source material, RNA transcripts, was used to amplify TCR beta CDR3 regions. The HTBI set primed first-round TCR CDR3 RT-PCR. In TCRdb, the multiplex PCR reads were re-called with MiXCR into one record per CDR3 protein. The table lists under 550,000 distinct CDR3 sequences, 15% to 20% of them singletons. Sequencing used blood. The source of this sequence is a man aged 35 to 55 with Graves' ophthalmopathy. The chain links TRBV19 to TRBJ2-1; D call uncertain. The CDR3 here is CASSIRRDEQFF. The DNA for the CDR3 is TGTGCCAGTAGTATTCGTAGGGATGAGCAGTTCTTC.